This entry is about one T cell receptor beta chain. The clone's antigen remains unknown. No per-base quality is available; no much larger clone lies one base away. These data belong to a study of blood T cell repertoires in COVID-19 (dated by TCRdb to between 2020 and 2021). Notes on the research overall: Collaborator samples came from the United States, Italy and Spain and covered acute and convalescent phases of COVID-19. Subjects who had been exposed to COVID-19, were actively infected with it, or had recovered from it provided the deeply sampled blood TCRbeta repertoires that made up the dataset. The repertoires were released in a freely available public database meant as a resource for research on the immune response to SARS-CoV-2. Samples were obtained from the ongoing ImmuneRACE study (first 160 participants) and from some 1,300 subjects provided by 6 global collaborators. Where available, HLA class I and class II types were taken from metadata supplied by the sample provider and were not determined by assay-based typing. The sample metadata nearly always contained a de-identified subject ID, COVID-19 status, age in years and sex. The prospective study material was composed of cDNA or gDNA derived from T cells, B-cell-depleted T cells, or PBMCs.

One collaborating source in Seattle enrolled patients while the patients were actively infected and followed the patients over time throughout the course of disease. The collaborating institutions used their own protocols to collect whole blood in K2EDTA tubes. For TCRbeta analysis, collaborator samples were shipped as frozen whole blood, as isolated PBMCs, or as DNA extracted from either sample type. TCRbeta CDR3 regions were amplified from genomic DNA by means of the immunoSEQ Assay, a bias-controlled multiplex PCR. For the original study's pipeline: Within the assay, amplification of reference gene primers was used to estimate how many nucleated cells each sample contained. Sequence reads were collapsed and filtered to measure the absolute abundance of every unique TCRbeta CDR3 rearrangement. For each sample, productive Simpson clonality was calculated as the square root of Simpson's diversity index over productive rearrangements. TCRdb stores this immuneACCESS table with in-frame sequences only. Part of the clones is absent; in the studies checked, under half of the shortfall reflects unresolved V genes, and no reason is known for the rest. V and J calls and clone size are copied from that table; D and trimming were computed from the DNA. This sample holds about 120,000 clones; 90% were observed only once. Under 4.5% of the sample rests with the top ten.

The full study reports these points: The amount of clinical and demographic metadata varied by source and participant and was provided uncurated.

Based on the germline V gene, the CDR1 and CDR2 sequences are SGHRS and YFSETQ. V lost 2 bases and J lost 7 bases, and the count of bases not matched to a germline gene is 5. From cysteine to phenylalanine, the CDR3 is 15 amino acids long. The read is trimmed to its CDR3 DNA, 45 bases read in frame from base 1. This receptor chain uses TRBV5-1 and TRBJ2-4; TRBD1 matches 11 bases in the middle. Input material: peripheral blood. The sequence was obtained from a woman aged 60 to 75 with COVID-19, enrolled during active disease. The base sequence is TGCGCCAGCAGCTTATGGACAGGGGGCCAGAACATTCAGTACTTC. The translation is CASSLWTGGQNIQYF.